One and the same sample provided the 20 T cell receptor beta chains below, sequenced in a study of T cell responses to AZD1222 COVID-19 vaccine. Clones were sequenced by immunoSEQ multiplex PCR, and TCRdb holds only the in-frame ones, with some missing. The sample includes more than 60,000 clones, roughly 85% seen only once; the top ten take roughly a fifth. This specimen was peripheral blood, taken on day 0 of AZD1222 vaccination. Receptor source: an adult in good health.

The rearrangement joins TRBV15 to TRBJ1-2; no clear D. The CDR3 consists of 12 residues. Trimming left V 7 bases short and J 7 bases short, with 13 bases between. Per germline, CDR1 LNHNV and CDR2 YYDKDF (reference sequence). CDR3 nucleotides: TGTGCCACCACCAAGGACGGAGTTGGCTACACCTTC. This encodes CATTKDGVGYTF.

This chain connects TRBV3-1 (or the pseudogene TRBV3-2) to TRBJ2-2; D ambiguous. CDR3 length: 14 amino acids. V was shortened by 1 base and J by 4 bases, with 7 bases between the two germline ends. Germline CDR1 is LGHDT and CDR2 is YNNKEL (reference sequence). The CDR3, as DNA: TGTGCCAGCAGCCAAGGCGTCACCACCGGGGAGCTGTTTTTT. Encoded protein: CASSQGVTTGELFF.

V is TRBV7-9 and J is TRBJ2-1, with D hard to call. Per germline, CDR1 SEHNR and CDR2 FQNEAQ (reference sequence). The CDR3 spans 11 residues. V lost 5 bases and J lost 6, with 5 bases in between. The CDR3 region has the DNA TGTGCCAGCAGCCCCAGCAATGAGCAGTTCTTC. The encoded protein is CASSPSNEQFF.

The table lists this clone with a count of one. The chain combines TRBV15 with TRBJ2-7; D unclear. The CDR3 is 12 residues long. The ends were cut back, 5 bases at V and 2 bases at J, with 7 bases in the middle. Germline values: CDR1 LNHNV, CDR2 YYDKDF (reference sequence). In DNA, the CDR3 is TGTGCCACCAGCGCGGTTACCTACGAGCAGTACTTC. Its translation is CATSAVTYEQYF.

This chain joins TRBV12-5 and TRBJ2-7; the match to TRBD2 covers 7 bases. The CDR3 has 15 amino acids. The ends lost 7 bases at V and 6 bases at J; junction bases unmatched: 15. Germline V gene data show CDR1 as LGHNT and CDR2 as FRNRAP. Here the CDR3 DNA reads TGTGCTAGTGCCCTAAGGCAGGGAACGGGAGGCGAGCAGTACTTC. Encoded protein: CASALRQGTGGEQYF.

The V and J genes are TRBV12-3 or TRBV12-4 and TRBJ2-7, with no clear D. CDR3 length: 12 residues. V was clipped by 6 bases and J by 0 bases, with 6 bases between them. The CDR3, as DNA: TGTGCCAGCAGCCCAAGCTCCTACGAGCAGTACTTC. Protein sequence: CASSPSSYEQYF.

The chain is built from TRBV7-6 and TRBJ2-5; TRBD2 agrees at 15 bases. The V gene's germline CDR1 is SGHVS and CDR2 FNYEAQ. Unmatched junction bases numbered 5, after V lost 1 base and J lost 2 bases. There are 18 residues in the CDR3. This CDR3 reads CASSLGTSGGAGQETQYF. CDR3 DNA sequence: TGTGCCAGCAGCTTAGGGACTAGCGGGGGGGCCGGTCAAGAGACCCAGTACTTC.

The rearrangement joins TRBV10-3 to TRBJ2-1; D perhaps matches TRBD1 (5 bases). Germline CDR1 is ENHRY and CDR2 is SYGVKD. The CDR3 is 16 amino acids. Trimming removed 2 bases from V and 6 bases from J, with 17 bases in between. In DNA, the CDR3 is TGTGCCATCAGTGAGCTCGTGGGGCCCACACCCAATGAGCAGTTCTTC. Translating gives CAISELVGPTPNEQFF.

The chain combines TRBV5-1 with TRBJ1-3, with a weak D call TRBD1 (5 bases). From germline, CDR1 is SGHRS and CDR2 YFSETQ. The CDR3 extends over 16 amino acids. V was cut by 0 bases and J by 0 bases, with 10 bases left in between. CDR3 loop: CASSLDIRDSGNTIYF. In DNA, the CDR3 is TGCGCCAGCAGCTTGGATATCAGGGACTCTGGAAACACCATATATTTT.

V is TRBV19 and J is TRBJ1-3; no definite D call. The CDR3 has 12 amino acids. Germline-derived CDR1 and CDR2 are LNHDA and SQIVND (reference sequence). V was clipped by 2 bases and J by 3 bases, with 2 bases between them. CDR3 residues: CASSINGNTIYF. CDR3 DNA sequence: TGTGCCAGTAGTATAAATGGAAACACCATATATTTT.

J is TRBJ1-3 and V is TRBV19, with TRBD1 as a possible D gene (5 bases). The CDR3 totals 18 residues. Trimming shortened V by 9 bases and J by 0 bases, and 24 bases separated the two germline ends. The germline gives CDR1 LNHDA, CDR2 SQIVND (reference sequence). Written as DNA, the CDR3 is TGTGCCAGCCGGACACATTTCCAAAGGCCTGGCTCTGGAAACACCATATATTTT. Its protein is CASRTHFQRPGSGNTIYF.

This clone was observed a single time. The rearrangement links TRBV5-5 to TRBJ1-6, with unresolved D. The CDR3 runs to 15 residues. V dropped 0 bases and J dropped 6 bases, with 10 bases sitting between them. CDR1 and CDR2 (germline): SGHKS, YYEKEE (reference sequence). In DNA form, the CDR3 reads TGTGCCAGCAGCTTGGAAGGGATAAGTAATTCACCCCTCCACTTT. Protein sequence: CASSLEGISNSPLHF.

The rearrangement joins TRBV11-2 to TRBJ2-1, with 8 bases matching TRBD1. J lost 5 bases, V lost 2 bases, and 8 bases had no gene match. This CDR3 spans 16 amino acids. The germline V gene has CDR1 SGHAT and CDR2 FQNNGV. The CDR3 nucleotides read TGTGCCAGCAGCTTAATAAACAGGGGGGCCCACAATGAGCAGTTCTTC. Protein product: CASSLINRGAHNEQFF.

This clone is medium-sized in the sample. Other DNA sequences from this sample encode an identical CDR3 as well. The genes are TRBV12-3 or TRBV12-4 and TRBJ1-1, with D maybe TRBD1 (6 bases). The CDR3 has 13 residues. V lost 4 bases and J 4 bases, leaving 10 bases between the germline ends. The CDR3 sequence: CASSSQGGTEAFF. The CDR3 region has the DNA TGTGCCAGCAGTTCACAGGGAGGCACTGAAGCTTTCTTT.

The V and J genes are TRBV7-3 and TRBJ2-3; D not certain. V was shortened by 0 bases and J by 0 bases, with 7 bases between the two germline ends. CDR3 length: 15 amino acids. The germline V gene encodes CDR1 SGHTA and CDR2 FQGTGA. For the CDR3, the DNA is TGTGCCAGCAGCTTAACACCTTCTAGCACAGATACGCAGTATTTT. Translated: CASSLTPSSTDTQYF. The complete variable domain, with remaining parts taken from reference TRBV7-3 and TRBJ2-3, reads GAGVSQTPSNKVTEKGKYVELRCDPISGHTALYWYRQSLGQGPEFLIYFQGTGAADDSGLPNDRFFAVRPEGSVSTLKIQRTERGDSAVYLCASSLTPSSTDTQYFGPGTRLTVL.

The rearrangement joins TRBV6-2 or TRBV6-3 to TRBJ2-1, with D possibly called TRBD1 or TRBD2 (6 bases each). Trimming cost V 3 bases and J 4 bases, with 13 bases left between them. The CDR3 covers 15 residues. Germline CDR1 reads MNHEY; CDR2 reads SVGEGT. The CDR3 bases are TGTGCCAGCAGTTATTTGGGGGGCGCGTACAATGAGCAGTTCTTC. Its protein is CASSYLGGAYNEQFF.

There are a few counts of this clone. The V call is TRBV6-5, the J call TRBJ1-2; D perhaps matches TRBD1 (6 bases). In germline, CDR1 is MNHEY, CDR2 SVGAGI. CDR3 length equals 13 residues. Trimming removed 5 bases from V and 4 bases from J, with 11 bases in between. CDR3 nucleotides: TGTGCCAGCAGTACAACAGGGACCTATGGCTACACCTTC. This codes for CASSTTGTYGYTF.

The CDR3 sequence: CASSLEVGMAEAFF. The CDR3 DNA reads TGCGCCAGCAGCTTGGAAGTGGGAATGGCTGAAGCTTTCTTT. This sequence joins TRBV5-1 and TRBJ1-1; D remains unclear. The V end was cut by 0 bases, the J end by 6 bases, with 12 bases between. This CDR3 has 14 residues. Per the germline V gene, CDR1 is SGHRS and CDR2 is YFSETQ.

V gene TRBV10-3 combines with J gene TRBJ1-6; 8 bases line up with TRBD1. CDR1 and CDR2 (germline): ENHRY, SYGVKD. V was pared by 7 bases and J by 7 bases, with 3 bases of the junction left unmatched. The CDR3 sequence is 13 residues long. The CDR3 region has the DNA TGTGCCATCAAGGGACAGGTGAATTCACCCCTCCACTTT. This encodes CAIKGQVNSPLHF.

The V call is TRBV27, the J call TRBJ1-6, with a weak D call TRBD1 (5 bases). Trimming took 6 bases from V and 5 from J, leaving 20 bases between them. Germline assignment: CDR1 MNHEY and CDR2 SMNVEV (reference sequence). This CDR3 comprises 17 residues. CDR3 DNA sequence: TGTGCCAGCAGCCCTCCGGGGTTCGGGGGAAATAATTCACCCCTCCACTTT. Translated, it gives CASSPPGFGGNNSPLHF.